The present T cell receptor beta chain was sequenced within a study of molecular identifiers for immune sequencing clone quantification (dated by TCRdb to 2016 to 2019). For the wider study: For a replicate experiment, the RNA from either approximately 20,000 or 100,000 naive CD8 T cells was divided into five aliquots, and four of those aliquots went on to sequencing. This methods study benchmarked molecular-identifier clustering-based TCR repertoire sequencing (MIDCIRS) and TCR RNA copy counting, using CD8 T cells to do so. Broad study findings and their caveats: Without barcode sub-clustering, chimeric consensus sequences inflated TCR diversity; chimeras reached as high as 47%. Modeling indicated about 3 TCR RNA copies recovered per cell, compared with roughly 10 by digital PCR, which implies a capture efficiency of approximately 30%. The naive libraries included spiked-in Jurkat TCR RNA (10 copies' worth), and this RNA is not part of the donor repertoire. Even against a background of about a million naive CD8 T cells, spiked-in Jurkat TCR RNA amounting to a single cell's worth was reported to be detectable. In CMV-specific effector cells, clones with more than 20 RNA copies accounted for over 99% of molecules, whereas in naive cells such clones accounted for under 1%. Highly expanded clone sizes could be underestimated because identical TCR molecules may share a barcode.

V sheds 6 bases and J sheds 4 bases, leaving 11 bases between their ends. The germline V gene supplies CDR1 KGHDR and CDR2 SFDVKD. The CDR3 contains 14 residues, cysteine and phenylalanine counted. The only DNA kept is the CDR3, 42 bases in frame from the first base. On this clonotype: There is no known antigen for this receptor. Base quality data are lacking; no much larger clone is found one base away.

Naive CD8 T cell libraries were made from 20,000 to 1,000,000 sorted cells using 10%, 30% or 50% of purified RNA. On a BD FACSAria II, naive CD8 T cells were FACS-sorted as CD8+CD4-CCR7+CD45RA+ and collected into RLT Plus buffer. To test detection sensitivity, Jurkat RNA equal to ten TCR copies was added to samples of about 17,000-1,100,000 naive CD8 T cells. CD8 T cells were enriched using RosetteSep CD8+ T Cell Enrichment Cocktail and Ficoll-Paque, and the enriched cells then underwent ACK red cell lysis. Libraries came from PCR. Sequenced on a NextSeq 500. Bulk TCR libraries were prepared as previously described, using TCR primers listed in Table S5. Purification of total RNA was performed with the Qiagen AllPrep DNA/RNA kit. Before analysis, reads from multiple sequencing runs of one library were combined. The study's own analysis went as follows. Reads were retained only if an exact TCR constant sequence was present, and the retained reads were trimmed to 150 nt and grouped according to their 12-nt molecular barcodes. Reads within each barcode group were sub-clustered using a 15% Levenshtein threshold, and quality-weighted consensus sequences were constructed for each RNA molecule. Non-functional sequences were removed, as were lower-count sequences one edit away from another. Based on a fit of two negative binomial distributions, barcode sub-clusters having less than 20% of the maximum read count were discarded. TCRdb reran the public reads through fastp at Q25 and MiXCR, keeping productive beta chains. Duplicate CDR3 protein sequences are folded into a single record with the most common DNA and genes. What appears here as the V and J calls and clone size reflects TCRdb's work, not the paper's. Present in this sample are around 460,000 distinct CDR3 sequences, about 25% of which were seen just once. Around 0.79% of the sample lies in the top ten.

Rearrangement joined TRBV24-1 to TRBJ2-2; no D gene call is confident. The sample taken for sequencing was naive CD8+ T cells from blood, with Jurkat cell RNA spiked in. The sample's cell subset or site, from its label and the paper: FACS-sorted CD8+CD4-CCR7+CD45RA+ naive T cells. The TCR comes from a human donor in good health. Some libraries in this study had Jurkat cell RNA spiked in. The DNA sequence reads TGTGCCACCAGTAACACTCCAGGCACCGGGGAGCTGTTTTTT. The encoded protein is CATSNTPGTGELFF.